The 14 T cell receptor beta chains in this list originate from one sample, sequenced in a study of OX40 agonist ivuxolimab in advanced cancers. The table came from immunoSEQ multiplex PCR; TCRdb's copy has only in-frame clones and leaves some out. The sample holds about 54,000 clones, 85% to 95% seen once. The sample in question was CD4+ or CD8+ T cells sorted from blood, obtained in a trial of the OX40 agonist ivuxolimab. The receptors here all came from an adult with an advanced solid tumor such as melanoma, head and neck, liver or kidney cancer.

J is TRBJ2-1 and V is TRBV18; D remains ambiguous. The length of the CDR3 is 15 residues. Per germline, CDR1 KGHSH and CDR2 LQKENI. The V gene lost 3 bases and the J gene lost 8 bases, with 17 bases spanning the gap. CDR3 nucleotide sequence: TGTGCCAGCTCACCGGCCCACTCGGGCTGGGATGAGCAGTTCTTC. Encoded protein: CASSPAHSGWDEQFF.

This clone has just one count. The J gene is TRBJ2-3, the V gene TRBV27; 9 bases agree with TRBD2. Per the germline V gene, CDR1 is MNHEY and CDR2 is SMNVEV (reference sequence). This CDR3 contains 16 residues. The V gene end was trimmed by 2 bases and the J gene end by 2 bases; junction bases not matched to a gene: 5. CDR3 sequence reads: CASSLTSSGITDTQYF. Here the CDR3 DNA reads TGTGCCAGCAGTTTAACGTCTAGCGGGATCACAGATACGCAGTATTTT.

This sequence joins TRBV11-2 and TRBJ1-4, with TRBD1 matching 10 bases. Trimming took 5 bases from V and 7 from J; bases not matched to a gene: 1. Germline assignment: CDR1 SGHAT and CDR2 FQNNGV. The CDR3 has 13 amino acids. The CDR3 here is CASSRDRGEKLFF. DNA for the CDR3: TGTGCCAGCAGCAGGGACAGGGGTGAAAAACTGTTTTTT.

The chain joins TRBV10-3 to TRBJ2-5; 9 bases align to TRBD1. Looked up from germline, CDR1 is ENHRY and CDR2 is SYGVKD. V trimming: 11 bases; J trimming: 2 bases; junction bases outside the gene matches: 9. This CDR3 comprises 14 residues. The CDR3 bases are TGTGCCTCGTCACAGGGGGCGTTTCAAGAGACCCAGTACTTC. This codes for CASSQGAFQETQYF.

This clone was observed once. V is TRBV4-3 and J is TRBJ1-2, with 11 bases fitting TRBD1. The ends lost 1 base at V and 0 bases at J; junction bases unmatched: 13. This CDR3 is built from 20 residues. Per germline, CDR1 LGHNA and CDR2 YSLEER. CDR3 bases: TGCGCCAGCAGCCAAGGAAACCCGGGACAGGGGGTGAAAGCTAACTATGGCTACACCTTC. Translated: CASSQGNPGQGVKANYGYTF.

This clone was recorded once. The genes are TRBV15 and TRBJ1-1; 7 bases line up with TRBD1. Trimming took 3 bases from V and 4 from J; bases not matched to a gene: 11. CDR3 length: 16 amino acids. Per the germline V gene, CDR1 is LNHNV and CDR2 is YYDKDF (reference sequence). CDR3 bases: TGTGCCACCAGCAGGACATACAGGGGAGGGGGCACTGAAGCTTTCTTT. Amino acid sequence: CATSRTYRGGGTEAFF.

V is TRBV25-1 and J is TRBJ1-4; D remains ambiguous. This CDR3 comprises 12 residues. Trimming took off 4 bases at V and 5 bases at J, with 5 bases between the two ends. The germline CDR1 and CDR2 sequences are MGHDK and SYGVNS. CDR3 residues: CASSALNEKLFF. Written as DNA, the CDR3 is TGTGCCAGCAGTGCCCTGAATGAAAAACTGTTTTTT.

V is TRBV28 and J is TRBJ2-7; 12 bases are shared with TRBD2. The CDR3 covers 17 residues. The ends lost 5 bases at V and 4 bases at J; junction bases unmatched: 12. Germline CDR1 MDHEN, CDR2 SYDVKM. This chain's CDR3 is CASSIPSSGRAEYEQYF. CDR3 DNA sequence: TGTGCCAGCAGTATCCCCTCTAGCGGGAGGGCCGAGTACGAGCAGTACTTC.

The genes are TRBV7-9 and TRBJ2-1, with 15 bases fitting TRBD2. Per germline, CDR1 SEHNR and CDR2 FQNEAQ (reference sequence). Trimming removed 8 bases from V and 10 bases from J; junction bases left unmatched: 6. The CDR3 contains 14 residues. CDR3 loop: CASSGGLAGGEQFF. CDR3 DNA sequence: TGTGCCAGCTCGGGGGGACTAGCGGGAGGAGAGCAGTTCTTC.

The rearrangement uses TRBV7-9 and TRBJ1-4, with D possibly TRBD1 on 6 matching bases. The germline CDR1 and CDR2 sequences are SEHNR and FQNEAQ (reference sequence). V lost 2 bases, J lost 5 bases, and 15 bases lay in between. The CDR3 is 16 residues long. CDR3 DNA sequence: TGTGCCAGCAGCTTACTGGGGAATGGGGGCAATGAAAAACTGTTTTTT. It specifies CASSLLGNGGNEKLFF.

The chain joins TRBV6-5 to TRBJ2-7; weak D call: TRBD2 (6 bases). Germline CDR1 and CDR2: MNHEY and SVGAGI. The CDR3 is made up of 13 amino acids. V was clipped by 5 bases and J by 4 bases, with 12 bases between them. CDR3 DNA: TGTGCCAGCAGTCCCCTCCGGGGGTACGAGCAGTACTTC. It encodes CASSPLRGYEQYF.

The CDR3 spells CASSRQGETQYF. CDR3 coding DNA: TGTGCCAGCAGCCGCCAAGGGGAGACCCAGTACTTC. V and J are TRBV7-9 and TRBJ2-5; D is unresolved. The V end was cut by 5 bases, the J end by 5 bases, with 9 bases between. Germline CDR1 SEHNR, CDR2 FQNEAQ (reference sequence). The CDR3 loop spans 12 amino acids. The whole variable domain, remainder taken from reference TRBV7-9 and TRBJ2-5, is DTGVSQNPRHKITKRGQNVTFRCDPISEHNRLYWYRQTLGQGPEFLTYFQNEAQLEKSRLLSDRFSAERPKGSFSTLEIQRTEQGDSAMYLCASSRQGETQYFGPGTRLLVL.

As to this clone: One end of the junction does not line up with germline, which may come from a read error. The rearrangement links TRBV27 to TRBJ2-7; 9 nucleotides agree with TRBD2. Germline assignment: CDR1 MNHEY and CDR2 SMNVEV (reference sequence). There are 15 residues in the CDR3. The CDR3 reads CASSFAASGIYGQYF. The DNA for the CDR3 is TGTGCCAGCAGTTTCGCGGCTAGCGGGATCTACGGGCAGTACTTC.

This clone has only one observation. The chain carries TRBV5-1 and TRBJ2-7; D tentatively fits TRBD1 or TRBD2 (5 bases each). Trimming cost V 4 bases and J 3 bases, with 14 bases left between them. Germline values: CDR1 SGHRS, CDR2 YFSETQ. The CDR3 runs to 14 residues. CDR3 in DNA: TGCGCCAGCAGCCCCGGGACCATCCTCTACGAGCAGTACTTC. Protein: CASSPGTILYEQYF.